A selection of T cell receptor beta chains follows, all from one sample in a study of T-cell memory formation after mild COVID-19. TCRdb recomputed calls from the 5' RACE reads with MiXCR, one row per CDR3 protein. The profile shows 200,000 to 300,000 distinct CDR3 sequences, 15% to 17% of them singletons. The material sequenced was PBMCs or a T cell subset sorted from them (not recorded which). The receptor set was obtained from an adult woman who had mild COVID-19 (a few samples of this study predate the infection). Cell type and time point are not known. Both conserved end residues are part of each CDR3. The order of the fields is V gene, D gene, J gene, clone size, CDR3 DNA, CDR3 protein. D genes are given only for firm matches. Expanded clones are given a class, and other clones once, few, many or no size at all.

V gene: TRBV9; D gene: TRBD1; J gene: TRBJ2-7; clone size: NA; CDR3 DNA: TGTGCCAGCAGCGTAGGAGGATGGGGACAGCGTAACTACGAGCAGTACTTC; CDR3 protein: CASSVGGWGQRNYEQYF
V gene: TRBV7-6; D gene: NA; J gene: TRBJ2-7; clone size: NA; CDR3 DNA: TGTGCCAGCAGCCCGTCGAGGGCGAGCTCCTACGAGCAGTACTTC; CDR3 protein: CASSPSRASSYEQYF
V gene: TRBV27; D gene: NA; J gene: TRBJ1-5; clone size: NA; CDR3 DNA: TGTGCCAGCAGTCTAAGGGCCGATCAGCCCCAGCATTTT; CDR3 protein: CASSLRADQPQHF
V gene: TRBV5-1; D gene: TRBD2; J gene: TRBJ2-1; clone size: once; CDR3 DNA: TGCGCCAGCAGCTTGGCGGCGGGGGGGCCCTCTGAGCAGTTCTTC; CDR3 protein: CASSLAAGGPSEQFF
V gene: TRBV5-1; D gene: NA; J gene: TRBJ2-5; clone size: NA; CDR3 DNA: TGCGCCAGCAGCCCTAACCGGGACGGAAGAGAGACCCAGTACTTC; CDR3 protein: CASSPNRDGRETQYF
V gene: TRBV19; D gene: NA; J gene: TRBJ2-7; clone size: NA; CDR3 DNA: TGTGCCAGTAGTATGGGTCATCCACGAGCTCGAGGCGAGCAGTACTTC; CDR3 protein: CASSMGHPRARGEQYF
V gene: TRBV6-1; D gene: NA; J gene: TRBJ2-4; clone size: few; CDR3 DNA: TGTGCCAGCAGTGGTCGGACTACCGTTCTTACCAAAAACATTCAGTACTTC; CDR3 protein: CASSGRTTVLTKNIQYF
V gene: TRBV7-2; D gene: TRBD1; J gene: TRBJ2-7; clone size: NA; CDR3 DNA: TGTGCCAGCAGCTCTCCGGGACAGGGGATCTACGAGCAGTACTTC; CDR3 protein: CASSSPGQGIYEQYF
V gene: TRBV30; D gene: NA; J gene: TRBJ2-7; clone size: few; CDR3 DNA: TGTGCCTGGAGTCACGGCCAAACCTACGTCGAGCAGTACTTC; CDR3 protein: CAWSHGQTYVEQYF
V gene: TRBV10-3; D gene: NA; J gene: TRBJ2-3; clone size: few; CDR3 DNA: TGTGCCATCAGGCCGTTTGGCACAGATACGCAGTATTTT; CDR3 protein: CAIRPFGTDTQYF
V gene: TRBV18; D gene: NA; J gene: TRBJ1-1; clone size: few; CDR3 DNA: TGTGCCAGCTTAAACGGGCGTGAAGCTTTCTTT; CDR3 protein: CASLNGREAFF
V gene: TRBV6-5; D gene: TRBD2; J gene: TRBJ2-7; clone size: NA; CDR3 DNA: TGTGCCAGCAGTTATTCCGCGGGAGGGTCTAAGGAGCAGTACTTC; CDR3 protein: CASSYSAGGSKEQYF
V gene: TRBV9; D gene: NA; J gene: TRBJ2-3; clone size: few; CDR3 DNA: TGTGCCAGCAGCGTAGAGTGGAGCACAGATACGCAGTATTTT; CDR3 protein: CASSVEWSTDTQYF
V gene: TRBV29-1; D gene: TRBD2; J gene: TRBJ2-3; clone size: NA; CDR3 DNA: TGCAGCGTGAAAGCGGGAGGGCCGGCAGATACGCAGTATTTT; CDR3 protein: CSVKAGGPADTQYF
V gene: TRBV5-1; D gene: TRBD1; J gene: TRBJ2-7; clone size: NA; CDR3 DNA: TGCTCCAGCAGCCTCCGGGACAGGGGGCGCCGGCAGTACTTC; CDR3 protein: CSSSLRDRGRRQYF
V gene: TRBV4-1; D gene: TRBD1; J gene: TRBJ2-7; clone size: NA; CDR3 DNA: TGCGCCAGCAGCGGGAGGGACAGGGGGCACGAGCAGTACTTC; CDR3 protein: CASSGRDRGHEQYF
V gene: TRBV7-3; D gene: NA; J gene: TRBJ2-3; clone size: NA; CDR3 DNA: TGTGCCAGCAGCTTAGGCGGCGTACTCACAGATACGCAGTATTTT; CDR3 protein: CASSLGGVLTDTQYF
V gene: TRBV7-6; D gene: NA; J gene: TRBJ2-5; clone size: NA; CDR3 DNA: TGTGCCAGCAGTCGTGATTCCCACCCGGTGGAGACCCAGTACTTC; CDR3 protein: CASSRDSHPVETQYF
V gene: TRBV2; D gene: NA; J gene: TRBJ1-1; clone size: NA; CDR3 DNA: TGTGCCAGCAGTTGGTTGAACACTGAAGCTTTCTTT; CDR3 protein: CASSWLNTEAFF
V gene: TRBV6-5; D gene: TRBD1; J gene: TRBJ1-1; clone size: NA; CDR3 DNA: TGTGCCAGCAGGGAGACAGGGGTCCCTGAAGCTTTCTTT; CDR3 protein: CASRETGVPEAFF
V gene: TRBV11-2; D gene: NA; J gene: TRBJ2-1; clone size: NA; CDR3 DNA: TGTGCCAGCAGCTTAGAACTAGGTCCTATCAATGAGCAGTTCTTC; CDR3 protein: CASSLELGPINEQFF
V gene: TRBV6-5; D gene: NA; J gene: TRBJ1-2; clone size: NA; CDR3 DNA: TGTGCCAGCAGACCGGGACTGGACGGGGGCTACACCTTC; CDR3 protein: CASRPGLDGGYTF
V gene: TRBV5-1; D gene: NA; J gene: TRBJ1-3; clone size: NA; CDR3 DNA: TGCGCCAGCAGTTGGTCCTCCGAGGGAAAAGGAAACACCATATATTTT; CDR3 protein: CASSWSSEGKGNTIYF
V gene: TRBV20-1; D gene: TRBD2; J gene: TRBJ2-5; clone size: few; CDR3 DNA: TGCAGTGCCTATTCTAGCGGGAGTAGAGAGACCCAGTACTTC; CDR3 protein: CSAYSSGSRETQYF
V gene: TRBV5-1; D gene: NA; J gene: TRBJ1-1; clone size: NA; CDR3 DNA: TGCGCCAGCAGCTCCTCCGGGCGGATGGGCACTGAAGCTTTCTTT; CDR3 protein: CASSSSGRMGTEAFF
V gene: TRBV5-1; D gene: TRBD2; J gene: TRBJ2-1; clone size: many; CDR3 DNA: TGCGCCAGCAGCTTGAGAGCGGGGGGTGTCAATGAGCAGTTCTTC; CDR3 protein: CASSLRAGGVNEQFF
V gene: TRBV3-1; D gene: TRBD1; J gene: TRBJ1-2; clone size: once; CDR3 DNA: TGTGCCAGCAGCCAAGGGACAGGGGGCGCGAACGGCTACACCTTC; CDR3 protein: CASSQGTGGANGYTF
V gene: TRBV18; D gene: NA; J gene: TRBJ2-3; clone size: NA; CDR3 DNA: TGTGCCAGCTCACCAAGGGGCTTTGGCACAGATACGCAGTATTTT; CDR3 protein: CASSPRGFGTDTQYF
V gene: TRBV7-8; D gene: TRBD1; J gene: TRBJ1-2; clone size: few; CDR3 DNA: TGTGCCAGCAGCTTAGCCCGGATAGGGGGCGATGGCTACACCTTC; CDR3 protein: CASSLARIGGDGYTF
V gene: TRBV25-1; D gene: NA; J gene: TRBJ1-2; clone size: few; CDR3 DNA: TGTGCCAGCAGTGAAGGGAACTACTATGGCTACACCTTC; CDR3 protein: CASSEGNYYGYTF
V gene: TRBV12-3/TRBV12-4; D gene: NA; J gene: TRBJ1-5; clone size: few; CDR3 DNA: TGTGCCAGCAGTTCAGGGACATACGGGCCCCAGCATTTT; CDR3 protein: CASSSGTYGPQHF
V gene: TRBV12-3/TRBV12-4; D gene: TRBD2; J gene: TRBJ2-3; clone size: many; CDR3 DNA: TGTGCCAGCAGTCTCGGACGAGGACTAGCGGGAGGGGGAGATACGCAGTATTTT; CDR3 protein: CASSLGRGLAGGGDTQYF
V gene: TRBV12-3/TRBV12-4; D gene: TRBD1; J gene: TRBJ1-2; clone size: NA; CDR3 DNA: TGTGCCAGCAGTTTGGGACAGGGGAGTGGGTATGGCTACACCTTC; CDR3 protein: CASSLGQGSGYGYTF
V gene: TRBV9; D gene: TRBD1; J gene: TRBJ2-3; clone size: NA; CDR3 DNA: TGTGCCAGCAGCGAACGGACAGGGGGCGCGACAGATACGCAGTATTTT; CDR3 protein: CASSERTGGATDTQYF
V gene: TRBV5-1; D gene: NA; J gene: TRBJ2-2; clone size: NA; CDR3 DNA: TGCGCCAGCAGCCGAGTTTCGAACACCGGGGAGCTGTTTTTT; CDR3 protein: CASSRVSNTGELFF